The present entry profiles one T cell receptor beta chain with its context. Its antigen remains unidentified. This sample was taken from a study of multiple sclerosis patients with progressive multifocal leukoencephalopathy. Whole-study context: The control group, sampled over time, had multiple sclerosis, received natalizumab and did not develop PML.

Only in-frame clones appear in the TCRdb table, and some are missing; sequencing was by immunoSEQ multiplex PCR. The sample lists 25,000 to 35,000 clones, more than 75% occurring once. This CDR3 region has 14 residues. The ends were cut back, 3 bases at V and 7 bases at J, with 11 bases in the middle. CDR1 and CDR2 from the germline V gene are SGHKS and YYEKEE (reference sequence). Time point indicated: before natalizumab initiation. Before the first natalizumab infusion, T0 blood samples were taken. Whole-study results and caveats: Lower normalized Shannon entropy suggested reduced TRB diversity in most PML patients.

The chain carries TRBV5-5 and TRBJ1-6, with no clear D. This clonotype was sampled from a human donor with multiple sclerosis. Sequencing used PBMCs. The CDR3 loop is CASSSPTDNSPLHF. CDR3 in DNA: TGTGCCAGCAGCTCCCCGACGGACAATTCACCCCTCCACTTT.